The 32 T cell receptor beta chains listed next were all sequenced from one sample in a study of cytomegalovirus exposure and HLA in healthy donors. The PCR made use of 60 Vbeta and 13 Jbeta primers. Assay: immunoSEQ multiplex PCR; the TCRdb copy retains only in-frame clones and omits some. The repertoire holds fewer than 250,000 clones, with 65% to 85% as singletons. Sequencing was done on a sample of PBMCs. The source of these receptors is a young man in good health and CMV-seronegative.

The V and J genes are TRBV5-4 and TRBJ2-6; 7 nucleotides align to TRBD1. The CDR3 is made up of 16 amino acids. The germline gives CDR1 SGHNT, CDR2 YYREEE (reference sequence). After removal of 6 bases from V and 3 bases from J, the junction contained 9 bases not matched to a gene. CDR3 in amino acids: CASKEQGKGGANVLTF. The CDR3, as DNA: TGTGCCAGCAAGGAACAGGGGAAGGGTGGGGCCAACGTCCTGACTTTC.

The V and J genes are TRBV27 and TRBJ1-1; D may be TRBD1 (6 bases). The CDR3 has 13 residues. Deletions cut 3 bases from V and 2 bases from J, with 7 bases between. The germline CDR1 and CDR2 sequences are MNHEY and SMNVEV (reference sequence). DNA for the CDR3: TGTGCCAGCAGTTTGGGACAAAACACTGAAGCTTTCTTT. Translating gives CASSLGQNTEAFF.

The gene calls are TRBV29-1 and TRBJ1-5, with TRBD1 matching over 7 bases. CDR1 SQVTM and CDR2 ANQGSEA come from the germline V gene. V shed 6 bases, J shed 4 bases, and the junction held 15 bases outside the gene matches. The CDR3 extends over 16 amino acids. The CDR3 here is CSVDRPPGQTNQPQHF. Here the CDR3 DNA reads TGCAGCGTGGATAGGCCTCCGGGACAGACTAATCAGCCCCAGCATTTT. The full variable domain, with the rest looked up from reference TRBV29-1 and TRBJ1-5, is SAVISQKPSRDICQRGTSLTIQCQVDSQVTMMFWYRQQPGQSLTLIATANQGSEATYESGFVIDKFPISRPNLTFSTLTVSNMSPEDSSIYLCSVDRPPGQTNQPQHFGDGTRLSIL.

The chain joins TRBV18 to TRBJ2-3; 8 bases fit TRBD2. The CDR3 is 17 residues long. CDR1 and CDR2 from the germline V gene are KGHSH and LQKENI. V dropped 0 bases and J dropped 0; count of bases not matched to a gene: 5. CDR3 amino acids: CASSPPVGLGSTDTQYF. In nucleotides, the CDR3 is TGTGCCAGCTCACCACCGGTGGGACTAGGGAGCACAGATACGCAGTATTTT.

The chain links TRBV9 to TRBJ2-4; D may be TRBD1 (6 bases). Trimming shortened V by 4 bases and J by 8 bases, and 16 bases separated the two germline ends. CDR1 is SGDLS and CDR2 is YYNGEE in the germline V gene. This CDR3 contains 14 residues. CDR3 residues: CASSPKQGVDIQYF. The CDR3 DNA follows: TGTGCCAGCAGCCCAAAACAGGGCGTGGACATTCAGTACTTC.

V gene TRBV19 combines with J gene TRBJ1-5, with 7 bases matching TRBD1. From germline, CDR1 is LNHDA and CDR2 SQIVND (reference sequence). Trimming took 3 bases from V and 2 from J; bases not matched to a gene: 4. CDR3 length: 15 residues. The DNA for the CDR3 is TGTGCCAGTAGTATGAGACAGGGCGGCAATCAGCCCCAGCATTTT. Translating gives CASSMRQGGNQPQHF.

This clone has a handful of counts. The chain uses TRBV5-1 and TRBJ1-4; unclear D gene. The CDR3 sequence is 18 residues long. The V gene's germline CDR1 is SGHRS and CDR2 YFSETQ. Trimming left V 0 bases short and J 0 bases short, with 15 bases between. CDR3 protein: CASSLGGNSRSTNEKLFF. The CDR3 DNA follows: TGCGCCAGCAGCTTGGGAGGGAACAGCCGATCAACTAATGAAAAACTGTTTTTT.

This clone was seen a few times. The V and J genes are TRBV28 and TRBJ1-1, with 7 bases that match TRBD1. The CDR3 has 15 residues. CDR1 is MDHEN and CDR2 is SYDVKM in the germline V gene. The V gene end was trimmed by 3 bases and the J gene end by 5 bases; junction bases not matched to a gene: 9. CDR3 bases: TGTGCCAGCAGTTTCCCAGACAGGGCAGGAACTGAAGCTTTCTTT. Amino acids: CASSFPDRAGTEAFF.

The J gene is TRBJ2-5, the V gene TRBV6-1, with 8 bases lining up with TRBD1. V gave up 10 bases and J gave up 6 bases; unmatched junction bases: 13. This CDR3 has 14 amino acids. Germline-derived CDR1 and CDR2 are MNHNS and SASEGT. The CDR3 DNA follows: TGTGCCACCTGGGACAGGACCCCCCCCCAGACCCAGTACTTC. Its protein product is CATWDRTPPQTQYF.

This clone was recorded only once. The V gene is TRBV18, the J gene TRBJ1-6; 11 bases are a match to TRBD1. Germline lookup yields CDR1 KGHSH and CDR2 LQKENI. The trim removed 6 bases at V and 12 bases at J, leaving 16 bases unmatched. The CDR3 length is 17 residues. CDR3 DNA: TGTGCCAGCTCTTCTGCTTGGACAGGGGGCCAGAAAGGACCCCTCCACTTT. Encoded protein: CASSSAWTGGQKGPLHF.

The J gene is TRBJ1-1, the V gene TRBV5-6; D is possibly TRBD1 (6 bases). Germline-derived CDR1 and CDR2 are SGHDT and YYEEEE. The V end was cut by 5 bases, the J end by 5 bases, with 22 bases between. There are 16 residues in the CDR3. The CDR3 is CASSRIQGLIYTEAFF. The DNA of the CDR3 is TGTGCCAGCAGTCGTATCCAGGGGCTTATTTATACTGAAGCTTTCTTT.

The V gene is TRBV15, the J gene TRBJ2-5; perhaps TRBD1 as D (6 bases). Germline CDR1 is LNHNV and CDR2 is YYDKDF (reference sequence). The germline V and J ends were trimmed by 0 bases and 1 base, with 12 bases remaining between them. The CDR3 has 16 residues. The CDR3 is CATSRDYTGSQETQYF. CDR3 nucleotide sequence: TGTGCCACCAGCAGAGATTACACAGGGTCCCAAGAGACCCAGTACTTC.

The chain couples TRBV6-6 to TRBJ2-1; 10 nucleotides line up with TRBD2. Germline loops: CDR1 MNHNY, CDR2 SVGAGI (reference sequence). The CDR3 is 15 residues long. V trimming: 3 bases; J trimming: 8 bases; junction bases outside the gene matches: 7. The CDR3 spells CASSYSGGTWDEQFF. The CDR3, as DNA: TGTGCCAGCAGTTATAGCGGGGGGACTTGGGATGAGCAGTTCTTC.

The genes are TRBV5-1 and TRBJ1-6; maybe TRBD1 (6 bases). Per germline, CDR1 SGHRS and CDR2 YFSETQ. CDR3 length: 13 amino acids. Between the trimmed V and J ends, which lost 4 bases and 9 bases, there was a span of 11 bases. CDR3 protein: CASSRDIFSPLHF. Written as DNA, the CDR3 is TGCGCCAGCAGCCGGGACATCTTTTCACCCCTCCACTTT.

The chain has TRBV28 and TRBJ2-5; D not certain. The CDR3 covers 13 residues. V was cut by 2 bases and J by 5 bases, with 9 bases left in between. Germline CDR1 MDHEN, CDR2 SYDVKM. CDR3 loop: CASSLISRETQYF. The CDR3 DNA follows: TGTGCCAGCAGTTTAATTAGCCGGGAGACCCAGTACTTC.

As DNA, the CDR3 is TGCGCCAGCAGCCAAGAAGGGGACAGGGGAGGAGATACGCAGTATTTT. It translates to CASSQEGDRGGDTQYF. The chain carries TRBV4-1 and TRBJ2-3; 10 bases match TRBD1. This CDR3 has 16 amino acids. The J segment lost 5 bases and the V segment lost 0 bases, leaving 5 bases of the junction unmatched. CDR1 and CDR2 (germline): MGHRA, YSYEKL.

CDR3 region: CASRKGTSGDEQFF. DNA of the CDR3: TGTGCCAGCAGAAAAGGGACTAGCGGGGATGAGCAGTTCTTC. This rearrangement joins TRBV2 to TRBJ2-1, with 13 bases identical to TRBD2. The CDR3 runs 14 residues. Looked up from germline, CDR1 is SNHLY and CDR2 is FYNNEI. The ends lost 6 bases at V and 8 bases at J; junction bases unmatched: 4.

CDR3 loop: CASSRGGVRGTRANTEAFF. As DNA, the CDR3 is TGTGCCAGCAGCCGTGGAGGAGTACGAGGCACACGGGCGAACACTGAAGCTTTCTTT. The chain is built from TRBV14 and TRBJ1-1, with unresolved D. CDR1 is SGHDN, CDR2 FVKESK, per germline. Trimming took 4 bases from V and 1 from J, leaving 25 bases between them. The CDR3 is made up of 19 amino acids.

The chain uses TRBV27 and TRBJ2-2; D is ambiguous. V was cut by 6 bases and J by 2 bases, with 4 bases left in between. The CDR3 has 12 residues. CDR1 is MNHEY and CDR2 is SMNVEV in the germline V gene (reference sequence). DNA for the CDR3: TGTGCCAGCAGCCGTAACACCGGGGAGCTGTTTTTT. Encoded protein: CASSRNTGELFF.

The V and J genes are TRBV15 and TRBJ1-4; D not certain. CDR3 length: 14 residues. Trimming stripped 0 bases from V and 10 bases from J, with 12 bases between. Germline V gives CDR1 LNHNV, CDR2 YYDKDF (reference sequence). The CDR3 nucleotides are TGTGCCACCAGCAGAGATCCGGGGTACCCAAAACTGTTTTTT. It encodes CATSRDPGYPKLFF.

This clone was found a few times. The V and J genes are TRBV29-1 and TRBJ2-5; the match to TRBD2 covers 9 bases. This CDR3 spans 18 amino acids. The germline V gene encodes CDR1 SQVTM and CDR2 ANQGSEA. V dropped 4 bases and J dropped 5; count of bases not matched to a gene: 20. CDR3 sequence (DNA): TGCAGCGTTGCACTAGCGGGCGGTGCGGGCCGGGGGCGGGAGACCCAGTACTTC. This sequence encodes CSVALAGGAGRGRETQYF.

The chain joins TRBV18 to TRBJ2-1; TRBD1 might be the D (6 bases). Germline assignment: CDR1 KGHSH and CDR2 LQKENI. V was shortened by 8 bases and J by 5 bases, with 16 bases between the two germline ends. This CDR3 is built from 14 residues. The CDR3: CASQRGQRDNEQFF. CDR3 bases: TGTGCCAGCCAAAGAGGACAGCGCGACAATGAGCAGTTCTTC.

This clone appeared a few times. The chain combines TRBV5-8 with TRBJ2-5; D possibly corresponds to TRBD1 (6 bases). The CDR3 contains 15 residues. The germline CDR1 and CDR2 sequences are SGHTS and YDEGEE. V lost 2 bases and J lost 5, with 16 bases in between. CDR3 loop: CASSFGVERGETQYF. CDR3 DNA: TGTGCCAGCAGCTTTGGTGTGGAGAGGGGGGAGACCCAGTACTTC. Full variable domain (remainder filled in from reference TRBV5-8 and TRBJ2-5): EAGVTQSPTHLIKTRGQQATLRCSPISGHTSVYWYQQALGLGLQFLLWYDEGEERNRGNFPPRFSGRQFPNYSSELNVNALELEDSALYLCASSFGVERGETQYFGPGTRLLVL.

This chain links TRBV7-3 with TRBJ2-2, with a weak D call TRBD1 (5 bases). V was clipped by 5 bases and J by 3 bases, with 16 bases between them. This CDR3 is 16 amino acids long. Germline CDR1 SGHTA, CDR2 FQGTGA. The CDR3: CASSTTGTEYTGELFF. DNA of the CDR3: TGTGCCAGCAGCACTACAGGTACTGAATACACCGGGGAGCTGTTTTTT.

Of note for this clone: At one end, the junction sequence differs from germline, possibly due to a read error. The J gene is TRBJ1-4, the V gene TRBV5-1; D might be TRBD1 (5 bases). CDR1 and CDR2 (germline): SGHRS, YFSETQ. The CDR3 is 13 amino acids. This CDR3 is CASRLGPHEKLFF. CDR3 DNA sequence: TGCGCCAGCAGATTGGGGCCTCATGAAAAACTGTTTTTT.

The CDR3 bases are TGTGCCAGCAGCTTGGGACAGGGAAATTGGGGCTACACCTTC. This translates into CASSLGQGNWGYTF. V gene TRBV5-6 combines with J gene TRBJ1-2, with 7 bases that match TRBD1. The CDR3 spans 14 residues. Germline lookup yields CDR1 SGHDT and CDR2 YYEEEE. J was trimmed by 8 bases and V by 0 bases; bases with no gene match: 7.

The chain is built from TRBV28 and TRBJ2-7, with a possible D match to TRBD2 (6 bases). There are 15 residues in the CDR3. Deletions cut 10 bases from V and 3 bases from J, with 22 bases between. Germline CDR1 reads MDHEN; CDR2 reads SYDVKM. CDR3 bases: TGTGCCACGTCACCTCGGGGGTCTGTGGTCTACGAGCAGTACTTC. Translation: CATSPRGSVVYEQYF.

This clone was observed a handful of times. The rearrangement joins TRBV6-5 to TRBJ2-7; 9 bases align to TRBD1. CDR1 and CDR2 from the germline V gene are MNHEY and SVGAGI. This CDR3 has 16 amino acids. V was pared by 3 bases and J by 2 bases, with 8 bases of the junction left unmatched. CDR3 residues: CASSYSRTGVTYEQYF. CDR3 coding DNA: TGTGCCAGCAGTTATTCTAGGACAGGGGTGACCTACGAGCAGTACTTC.

V usage is TRBV19 and J usage is TRBJ2-5, with 10 bases that match TRBD1. With V trimmed by 8 bases and J by 1 base, 1 base remained unmatched. This CDR3 has 13 amino acids. Per germline, CDR1 LNHDA and CDR2 SQIVND (reference sequence). In DNA, the CDR3 is TGTGCCAGTCGGGACAGGGGCCAAGAGACCCAGTACTTC. Translated: CASRDRGQETQYF.

J is TRBJ2-2 and V is TRBV5-1; TRBD2 matches 7 bases. The germline V gene has CDR1 SGHRS and CDR2 YFSETQ. This CDR3 is 15 amino acids long. With 0 bases clipped from V and 5 bases from J, the junction kept 4 bases outside the gene matches. The CDR3 DNA reads TGCGCCAGCAGCTTGGGGGAGGGGAAGACCGGGGAGCTGTTTTTT. Its translation: CASSLGEGKTGELFF.

The rearrangement joins TRBV19 to TRBJ2-5; 9 bases map to TRBD2. Germline V gene sequence: CDR1 LNHDA, CDR2 SQIVND (reference sequence). V shed 3 bases, J shed 0 bases, and the junction held 2 bases outside the gene matches. The CDR3 is 15 amino acids. The CDR3 protein is CASSMASGNQETQYF. The CDR3 bases are TGTGCCAGTAGTATGGCTAGCGGGAACCAAGAGACCCAGTACTTC.

Turning to this clone: This sample also contains other DNA sequences that code for the same CDR3. This chain connects TRBV9 to TRBJ1-1; a possible D gene is TRBD1 (6 bases). V lost 0 bases and J 1 base, leaving 10 bases between the germline ends. There are 15 residues in the CDR3. Per germline, CDR1 SGDLS and CDR2 YYNGEE. CDR3 protein: CASSVGMGANTEAFF. In DNA, the CDR3 is TGTGCCAGCAGCGTAGGAATGGGGGCGAACACTGAAGCTTTCTTT.